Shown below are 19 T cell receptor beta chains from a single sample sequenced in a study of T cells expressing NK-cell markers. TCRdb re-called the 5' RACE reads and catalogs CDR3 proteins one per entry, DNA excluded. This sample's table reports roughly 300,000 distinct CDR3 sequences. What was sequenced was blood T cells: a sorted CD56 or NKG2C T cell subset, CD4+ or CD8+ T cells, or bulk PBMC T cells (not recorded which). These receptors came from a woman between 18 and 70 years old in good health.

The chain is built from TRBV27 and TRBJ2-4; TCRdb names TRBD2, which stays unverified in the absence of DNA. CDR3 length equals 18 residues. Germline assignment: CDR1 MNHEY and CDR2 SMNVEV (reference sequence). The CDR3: CASSAGGGLQLAKNIQYF.

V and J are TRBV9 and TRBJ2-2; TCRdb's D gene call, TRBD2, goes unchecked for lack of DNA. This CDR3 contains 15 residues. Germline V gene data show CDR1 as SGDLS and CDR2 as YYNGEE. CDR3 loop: CASREENRGAGELFF.

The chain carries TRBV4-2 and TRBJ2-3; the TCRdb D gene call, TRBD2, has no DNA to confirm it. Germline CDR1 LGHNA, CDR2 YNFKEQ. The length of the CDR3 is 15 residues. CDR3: CASSQASPSADTQYF.

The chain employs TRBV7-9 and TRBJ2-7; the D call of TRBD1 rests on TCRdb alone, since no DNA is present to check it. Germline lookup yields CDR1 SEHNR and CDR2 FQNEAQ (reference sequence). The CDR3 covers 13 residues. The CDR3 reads CASYGAFSYEQYF. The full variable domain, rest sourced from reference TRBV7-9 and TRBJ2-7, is DTGVSQNPRHKITKRGQNVTFRCDPISEHNRLYWYRQTLGQGPEFLTYFQNEAQLEKSRLLSDRFSAERPKGSFSTLEIQRTEQGDSAMYLCASYGAFSYEQYFGPGTRLTVT.

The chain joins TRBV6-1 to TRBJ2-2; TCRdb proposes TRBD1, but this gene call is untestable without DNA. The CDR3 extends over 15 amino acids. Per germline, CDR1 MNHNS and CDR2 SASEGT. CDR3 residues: CASSAGHTNTGELFF.

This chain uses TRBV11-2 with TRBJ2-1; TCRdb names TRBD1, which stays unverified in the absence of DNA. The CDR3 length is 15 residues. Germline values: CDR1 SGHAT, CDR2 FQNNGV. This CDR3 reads CASSSPGQGRHEQFF.

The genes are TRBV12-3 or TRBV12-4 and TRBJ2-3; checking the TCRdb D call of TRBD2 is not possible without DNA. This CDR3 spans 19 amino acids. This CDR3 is CASSLYNIGGTADPDTQYF.

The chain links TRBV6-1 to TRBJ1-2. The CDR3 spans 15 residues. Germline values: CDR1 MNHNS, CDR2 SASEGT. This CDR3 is CASSEEAARFYGYTF.

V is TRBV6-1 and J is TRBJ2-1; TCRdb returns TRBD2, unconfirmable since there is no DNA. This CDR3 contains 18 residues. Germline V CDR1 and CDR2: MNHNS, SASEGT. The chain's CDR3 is CASRSPHVAGGSTGEQFF.

This chain's CDR3 is CASSSGLAGGSDTQYF. J is TRBJ2-3 and V is TRBV12-3 or TRBV12-4; TCRdb's D gene call, TRBD2, goes unchecked for lack of DNA. The CDR3 is 16 residues long.

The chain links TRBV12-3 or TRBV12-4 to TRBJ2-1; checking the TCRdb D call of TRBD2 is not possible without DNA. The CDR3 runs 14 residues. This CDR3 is CASRLGAGGNEQFF.

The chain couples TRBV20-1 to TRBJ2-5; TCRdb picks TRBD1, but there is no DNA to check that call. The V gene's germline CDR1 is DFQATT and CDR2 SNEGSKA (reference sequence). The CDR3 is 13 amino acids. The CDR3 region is CSSRGGGRETQYF.

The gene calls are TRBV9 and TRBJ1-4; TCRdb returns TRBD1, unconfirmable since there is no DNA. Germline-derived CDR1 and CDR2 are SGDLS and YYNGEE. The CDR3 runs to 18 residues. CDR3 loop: CASSVNPGSPSAYGKLFF.

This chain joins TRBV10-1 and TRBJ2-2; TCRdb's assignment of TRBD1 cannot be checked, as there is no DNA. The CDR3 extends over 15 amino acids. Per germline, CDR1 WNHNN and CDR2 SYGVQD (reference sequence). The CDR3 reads CASSGPGGRTGELFF.

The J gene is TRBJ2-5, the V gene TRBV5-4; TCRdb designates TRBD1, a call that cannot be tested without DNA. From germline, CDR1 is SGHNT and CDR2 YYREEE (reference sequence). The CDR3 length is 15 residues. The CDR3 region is CASSSPSVGGETQYF. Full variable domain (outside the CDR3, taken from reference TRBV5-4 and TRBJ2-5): ETGVTQSPTHLIKTRGQQVTLRCSSQSGHNTVSWYQQALGQGPQFIFQYYREEENGRGNFPPRFSGLQFPNYSSELNVNALELDDSALYLCASSSPSVGGETQYFGPGTRLLVL.

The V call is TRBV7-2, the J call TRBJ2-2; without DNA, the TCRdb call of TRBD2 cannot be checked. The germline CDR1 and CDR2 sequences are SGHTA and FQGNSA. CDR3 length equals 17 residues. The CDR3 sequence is CASSLATSGIVTGELFF.

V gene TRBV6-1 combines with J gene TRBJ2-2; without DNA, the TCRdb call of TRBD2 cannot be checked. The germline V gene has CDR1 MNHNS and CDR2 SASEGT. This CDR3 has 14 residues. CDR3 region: CASSDRRYTGELFF.

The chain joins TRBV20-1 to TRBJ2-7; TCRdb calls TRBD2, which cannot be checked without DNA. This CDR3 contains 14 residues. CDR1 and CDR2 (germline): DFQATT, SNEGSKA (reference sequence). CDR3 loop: CSARPGGIGYEQYF.

CDR3 amino acids: CASSFGGWPVGMENIQYF. The chain carries TRBV12-3 or TRBV12-4 and TRBJ2-4. This CDR3 spans 18 amino acids.